This entry features one TCR beta chain sequence. Germline loops: CDR1 SGHVS, CDR2 FNYEAQ. With V trimmed by 4 bases and J by 11 bases, 11 bases remained unmatched. This CDR3 contains 15 residues. Libraries were prepared by immunoSEQ multiplex PCR; TCRdb keeps only in-frame clonotypes and omits some of them. The table records about 29,000 clones, around nine tenths of them present only once. The sample is drawn from a study of graft-versus-host responses after intestinal transplantation. The rearrangement links TRBV7-6 to TRBJ1-4, with 9 nucleotides matching TRBD1. The specimen was PBMCs, collected nearly 470 days after intestinal transplantation. The TCR comes from a human patient who received an intestinal transplant, so some T cells may come from the graft donor. The CDR3 bases are TGTGCCAGCAGCTCTCCGGGACAGGGCACTCGCAAACTGTTTTTT. Translation gives CASSSPGQGTRKLFF. The whole variable domain, remainder taken from reference TRBV7-6 and TRBJ1-4, is GAGVSQSPRYKVTKRGQDVALRCDPISGHVSLYWYRQALGQGPEFLTYFNYEAQQDKSGLPNDRFSAERPEGSISTLTIQRTEQRDSAMYRCASSSPGQGTRKLFFGSGTQLSVL.